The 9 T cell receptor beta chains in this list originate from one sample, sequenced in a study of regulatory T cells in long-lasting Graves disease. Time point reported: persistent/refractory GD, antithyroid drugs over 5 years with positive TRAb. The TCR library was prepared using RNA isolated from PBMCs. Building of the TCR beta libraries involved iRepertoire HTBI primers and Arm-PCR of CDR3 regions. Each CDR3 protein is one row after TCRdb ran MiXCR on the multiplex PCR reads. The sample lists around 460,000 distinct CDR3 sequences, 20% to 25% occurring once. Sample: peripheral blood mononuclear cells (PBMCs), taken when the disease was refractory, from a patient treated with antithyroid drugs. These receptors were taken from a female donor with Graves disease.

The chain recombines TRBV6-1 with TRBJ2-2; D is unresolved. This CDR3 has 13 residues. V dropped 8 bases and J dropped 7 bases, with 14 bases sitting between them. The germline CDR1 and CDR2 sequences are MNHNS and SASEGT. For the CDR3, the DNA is TGTGCCAGCGGTCAATGGGTTTTCGGGGAGCTGTTTTTT. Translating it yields CASGQWVFGELFF.

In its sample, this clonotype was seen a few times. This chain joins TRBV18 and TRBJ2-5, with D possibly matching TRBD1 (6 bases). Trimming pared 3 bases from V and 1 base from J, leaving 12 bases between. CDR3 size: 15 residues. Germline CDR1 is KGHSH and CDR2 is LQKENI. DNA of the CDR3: TGTGCCAGCTCACCTGGGATGGGGGCCCAAGAGACCCAGTACTTC. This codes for CASSPGMGAQETQYF.

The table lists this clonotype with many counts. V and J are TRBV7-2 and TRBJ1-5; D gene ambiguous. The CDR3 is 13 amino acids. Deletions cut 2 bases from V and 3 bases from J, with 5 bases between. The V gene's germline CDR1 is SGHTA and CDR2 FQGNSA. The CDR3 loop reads CASSLQDNQPQHF. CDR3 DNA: TGTGCCAGCAGCTTACAGGACAATCAGCCCCAGCATTTT. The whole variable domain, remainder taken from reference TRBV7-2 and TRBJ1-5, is GAGVSQSPSNKVTEKGKDVELRCDPISGHTALYWYRQSLGQGLEFLIYFQGNSAPDKSGLPSDRFSAERTGGSVSTLTIQRTQQEDSAVYLCASSLQDNQPQHFGDGTRLSIL.

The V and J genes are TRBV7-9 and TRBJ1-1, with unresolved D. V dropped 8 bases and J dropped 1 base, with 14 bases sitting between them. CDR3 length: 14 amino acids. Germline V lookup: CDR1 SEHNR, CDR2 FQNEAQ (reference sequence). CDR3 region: CASDVSSENTEAFF. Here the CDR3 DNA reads TGTGCCAGCGATGTGTCATCGGAGAACACTGAAGCTTTCTTT. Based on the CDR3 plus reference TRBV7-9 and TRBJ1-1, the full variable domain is DTGVSQNPRHKITKRGQNVTFRCDPISEHNRLYWYRQTLGQGPEFLTYFQNEAQLEKSRLLSDRFSAERPKGSFSTLEIQRTEQGDSAMYLCASDVSSENTEAFFGQGTRLTVV.

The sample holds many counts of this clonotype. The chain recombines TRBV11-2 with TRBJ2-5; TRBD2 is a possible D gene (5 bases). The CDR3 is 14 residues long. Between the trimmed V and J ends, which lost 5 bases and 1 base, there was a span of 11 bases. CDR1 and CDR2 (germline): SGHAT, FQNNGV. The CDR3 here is CASSLRLLQETQYF. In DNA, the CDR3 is TGTGCCAGCAGCCTCCGACTACTCCAAGAGACCCAGTACTTC.

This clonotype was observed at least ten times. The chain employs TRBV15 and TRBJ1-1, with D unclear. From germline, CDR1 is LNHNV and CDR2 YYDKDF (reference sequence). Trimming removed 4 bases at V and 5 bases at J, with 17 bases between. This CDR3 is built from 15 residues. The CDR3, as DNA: TGTGCCACCAGCATCGTTGACGTCCGTTCGACTGAAGCTTTCTTT. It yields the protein CATSIVDVRSTEAFF. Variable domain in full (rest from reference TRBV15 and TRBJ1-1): DAMVIQNPRYQVTQFGKPVTLSCSQTLNHNVMYWYQQKSSQAPKLLFHYYDKDFNNEADTPDNFQSRRPNTSFCFLDIRSPGLGDTAMYLCATSIVDVRSTEAFFGQGTRLTVV.

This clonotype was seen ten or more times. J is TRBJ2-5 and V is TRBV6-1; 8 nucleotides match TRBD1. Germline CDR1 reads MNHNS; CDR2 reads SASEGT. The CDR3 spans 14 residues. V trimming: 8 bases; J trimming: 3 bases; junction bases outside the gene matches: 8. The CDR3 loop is CASGRQGTEETQYF. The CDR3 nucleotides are TGTGCCAGCGGCAGACAGGGGACTGAAGAGACCCAGTACTTC.

The CDR3 DNA is TGTGCCATCAGTGGGACTAGCGGGGGGGATGCTGTCACCGGGGAGCTGTTTTTT. Its translation is CAISGTSGGDAVTGELFF. This chain connects TRBV10-3 to TRBJ2-2; TRBD2 matches 15 bases. J lost 4 bases, V lost 4 bases, and 7 bases had no gene match. Germline loops: CDR1 ENHRY, CDR2 SYGVKD. The CDR3 sequence is 18 residues long.

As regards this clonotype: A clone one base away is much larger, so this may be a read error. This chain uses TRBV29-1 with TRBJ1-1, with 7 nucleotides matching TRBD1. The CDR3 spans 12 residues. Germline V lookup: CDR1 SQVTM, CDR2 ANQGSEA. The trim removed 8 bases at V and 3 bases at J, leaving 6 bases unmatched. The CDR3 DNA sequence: TGCAGCATGACAGGGTTGCACACTGAAGCTTTCTTT. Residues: CSMTGLHTEAFF. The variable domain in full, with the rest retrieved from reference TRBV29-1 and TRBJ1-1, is SAVISQKPSRDICQRGTSLTIQCQVDSQVTMMFWYRQQPGQSLTLIATANQGSEATYESGFVIDKFPISRPNLTFSTLTVSNMSPEDSSIYLCSMTGLHTEAFFGQGTRLTVV.